Shown below are 30 T cell receptor beta chains from a single sample sequenced in a study of post-analysis software for immune sequencing data (dated by TCRdb to about 2015). On the study overall, not on this receptor specifically: Patients showed significantly higher frequencies than controls for five TRBV segments, among them TRBV5-6, TRBV5-1 and TRBV20-1.

No antigen has been assigned to these receptors. The library came from PCR. TCRdb lists the instrument as Illumina HiSeq 2500. To reduce PCR and sequencing biases, unique molecular identifiers were incorporated into the TCR beta cDNA libraries. The public reads were quality trimmed at Q25 with fastp and then assembled into clones with MiXCR by TCRdb, keeping productive beta chains. Rows are combined by CDR3 protein, so each entry shows the most common genes and DNA. The sample contains about 170,000 distinct CDR3 sequences, around 28% of them found a single time. The ten largest clones add up to around 1.5% of the sample. Sequencing input: blood. The receptors here all came from a girl under 18 with multiple sclerosis.

In this sample, this clonotype turned up a few times. In nucleotides, the CDR3 is TGTGCCAGCAGTTCACCCGGGGGGCTTGGGTACGAGCAGTACTTC. It translates to CASSSPGGLGYEQYF. The V gene is TRBV6-6, the J gene TRBJ2-7, with D tentatively TRBD2 (7 bases). The V gene lost 4 bases and the J gene lost 4 bases, with 17 bases spanning the gap. The CDR3 covers 15 residues. Germline values: CDR1 MNHNY, CDR2 SVGAGI (reference sequence).

This clonotype appeared many times. The gene calls are TRBV5-4 and TRBJ2-3, with 7 bases that match TRBD2. Germline loops: CDR1 SGHNT, CDR2 YYREEE (reference sequence). V lost 0 bases, J lost 3 bases, and 10 bases stayed unmatched. The CDR3 contains 17 residues. The CDR3 coding sequence is TGTGCCAGCAGCTTGGTGGTGGGCGGGAGTGGAACAGATACGCAGTATTTT. As protein: CASSLVVGGSGTDTQYF. Full variable domain (outside the CDR3, taken from reference TRBV5-4 and TRBJ2-3): ETGVTQSPTHLIKTRGQQVTLRCSSQSGHNTVSWYQQALGQGPQFIFQYYREEENGRGNFPPRFSGLQFPNYSSELNVNALELDDSALYLCASSLVVGGSGTDTQYFGPGTRLTVL.

The chain combines TRBV24-1 with TRBJ2-5; D gene unclear. V dropped 0 bases and J dropped 5 bases, with 6 bases sitting between them. The CDR3 is 13 residues long. Germline-derived CDR1 and CDR2 are KGHDR and SFDVKD. CDR3 loop: CATSDLEWETQYF. The CDR3 DNA is TGTGCCACCAGTGATTTGGAATGGGAGACCCAGTACTTC.

The chain carries TRBV7-9 and TRBJ1-1; no reliable D call. The CDR3 runs to 14 residues. V was cut by 5 bases and J by 8 bases, with 18 bases left in between. Germline V gene sequence: CDR1 SEHNR, CDR2 FQNEAQ (reference sequence). CDR3 in DNA: TGTGCCAGCAGCCCAATAGGGCCCGAAACCGAAGCTTTCTTT. Translating it yields CASSPIGPETEAFF. Complete variable domain (other parts from reference TRBV7-9 and TRBJ1-1): DTGVSQNPRHKITKRGQNVTFRCDPISEHNRLYWYRQTLGQGPEFLTYFQNEAQLEKSRLLSDRFSAERPKGSFSTLEIQRTEQGDSAMYLCASSPIGPETEAFFGQGTRLTVV.

This clonotype was counted at least ten times. The chain links TRBV11-3 to TRBJ2-1; 14 bases are a match to TRBD2. Germline CDR1 reads SGHNT; CDR2 reads YENEEA. Trimming took 8 bases from V and 10 from J; bases not matched to a gene: 16. The CDR3 contains 17 residues. CDR3 nucleotides: TGTGCCAGCCCCAGAAGCCCGGGACTAGCGGGAGTAGGGGAGCAGTTCTTC. This encodes CASPRSPGLAGVGEQFF.

The chain combines TRBV5-6 with TRBJ1-5; D gene ambiguous. Trimming cost V 1 base and J 0 bases, with 5 bases left between them. The CDR3 is made up of 14 amino acids. From germline, CDR1 is SGHDT and CDR2 YYEEEE. The CDR3 nucleotides read TGTGCCAGCAGCTTGAGGGATAGCAATCAGCCCCAGCATTTT. Translating gives CASSLRDSNQPQHF.

The chain combines TRBV10-3 with TRBJ2-1; TRBD2 matches 7 bases. The J segment lost 12 bases and the V segment lost 6 bases, leaving 11 bases of the junction unmatched. The CDR3 runs to 13 residues. Germline values: CDR1 ENHRY, CDR2 SYGVKD. CDR3 bases: TGTGCCATCAGGGACCCCGGGGGGATTGGGCAGTTCTTC. It yields the protein CAIRDPGGIGQFF.

There are many counts of this clonotype. V is TRBV6-1 and J is TRBJ2-3, with no clear D. Deletions cut 6 bases from V and 2 bases from J, with 21 bases between. CDR1 is MNHNS, CDR2 SASEGT, per germline. The CDR3 contains 17 residues. The CDR3 DNA reads as TGTGCCAGCAGCCCTACCCGACTTGTTGGGTTCACAGATACGCAGTATTTT. It encodes CASSPTRLVGFTDTQYF.

In this sample, this clonotype turned up many times. The rearrangement joins TRBV3-1 to TRBJ1-6; no reliable D call. The V end was cut by 1 base, the J end by 1 base, with 2 bases between. Germline-derived CDR1 and CDR2 are LGHDT and YNNKEL (reference sequence). The CDR3 loop spans 14 amino acids. The CDR3 spells CASSQGSYNSPLHF. The DNA of the CDR3 is TGTGCCAGCAGCCAAGGATCCTATAATTCACCCCTCCACTTT. Based on the CDR3 plus reference TRBV3-1 and TRBJ1-6, the full variable domain is DTAVSQTPKYLVTQMGNDKSIKCEQNLGHDTMYWYKQDSKKFLKIMFSYNNKELIINETVPNRFSPKSPDKAHLNLHINSLELGDSAVYFCASSQGSYNSPLHFGNGTRLTVT.

The CDR3 spells CASSNQADNQPQHF. CDR3 bases: TGTGCCAGCAGTAACCAGGCCGATAATCAGCCCCAGCATTTT. The V call is TRBV2, the J call TRBJ1-5; D is ambiguous. Germline assignment: CDR1 SNHLY and CDR2 FYNNEI. Trimming left V 5 bases short and J 4 bases short, with 12 bases between. The CDR3 consists of 14 residues.

V and J are TRBV27 and TRBJ1-5; D uncertain. Trimming removed 6 bases from V and 1 base from J, with 10 bases in between. CDR1 and CDR2 from the germline V gene are MNHEY and SMNVEV (reference sequence). This CDR3 is 14 amino acids long. In nucleotides, the CDR3 is TGTGCCAGCAGGTTACGAGGGAGCAATCAGCCCCAGCATTTT. Its protein product is CASRLRGSNQPQHF.

The chain recombines TRBV29-1 with TRBJ2-4; D may be TRBD2 (6 bases). The DNA end is more similar to TRBJ2-5, so the J call may be wrong. CDR1 and CDR2 (germline): SQVTM, ANQGSEA. This CDR3 comprises 12 residues. CDR3 in DNA: TGCAGCTCAGGAGGGACTGCGGAGACCCAGTACTTC. Translation: CSSGGTAETQYF.

This clonotype was counted many times. The chain links TRBV5-1 to TRBJ2-7; D uncertain. V was cut by 3 bases and J by 6 bases, with 10 bases left in between. Germline V gene lookup returns CDR1 SGHRS and CDR2 YFSETQ. This CDR3 contains 12 residues. The CDR3 region has the DNA TGCGCCAGCAGCTCCGAGAGAGGCGAGCAGTACTTC. Protein sequence: CASSSERGEQYF.

This clonotype was detected many times. The chain links TRBV3-1 to TRBJ1-1; D is uncertain. CDR3 length equals 12 residues. Germline V lookup: CDR1 LGHDT, CDR2 YNNKEL (reference sequence). The V and J ends lost 1 base and 11 bases respectively, with 11 bases between them. The CDR3 is CASSQGWQVAFF. DNA for the CDR3: TGTGCCAGCAGCCAAGGATGGCAGGTGGCTTTCTTT. Using reference TRBV3-1 and TRBJ1-1 for the parts outside the CDR3, the full variable domain is DTAVSQTPKYLVTQMGNDKSIKCEQNLGHDTMYWYKQDSKKFLKIMFSYNNKELIINETVPNRFSPKSPDKAHLNLHINSLELGDSAVYFCASSQGWQVAFFGQGTRLTVV.

This clonotype was recorded a few times. The chain joins TRBV3-1 to TRBJ2-7; 8 nucleotides line up with TRBD1. The CDR3 covers 15 residues. V was clipped by 5 bases and J by 0 bases; unmatched bases: 6. Per germline, CDR1 LGHDT and CDR2 YNNKEL (reference sequence). The CDR3 sequence: CASSAGGWSSYEQYF. CDR3 DNA sequence: TGTGCCAGCAGCGCAGGGGGCTGGAGCTCCTACGAGCAGTACTTC.

About this clonotype: One end of the junction is discordant with germline, which a read error may explain. The gene calls are TRBV5-1 and TRBJ2-5; D may be TRBD1 (5 bases). The germline V gene has CDR1 SGHRS and CDR2 YFSETQ. The CDR3 loop spans 14 amino acids. CDR3 loop: CTSSLGQGQETQYF. The CDR3, as DNA: TGCACCAGCAGCTTGGGGCAGGGACAAGAGACCCAGTACTTC.

The V and J genes are TRBV28 and TRBJ2-4; D is uncertain. The CDR3 extends over 14 amino acids. CDR1 and CDR2 from the germline V gene are MDHEN and SYDVKM. V was pared by 3 bases and J by 0 bases, with 6 bases between. CDR3 region: CASSFSLAKNIQYF. Written as DNA, the CDR3 is TGTGCCAGCAGTTTTAGCCTAGCCAAAAACATTCAGTACTTC.

This clonotype was counted a few times. The chain uses TRBV27 and TRBJ2-2; D unresolved. This CDR3 has 13 residues. With 6 bases removed from V and 4 bases from J, the gap between germline ends came to 9 bases. Germline assignment: CDR1 MNHEY and CDR2 SMNVEV (reference sequence). The CDR3 loop reads CASSLSGTGELFF. DNA for the CDR3: TGTGCCAGCAGCCTATCGGGCACCGGGGAGCTGTTTTTT.

This clonotype was counted many times. The CDR3 loop reads CASSLAATLQETQYF. CDR3 in DNA: TGCGCCAGCAGCTTGGCGGCGACATTACAAGAGACCCAGTACTTC. The J gene is TRBJ2-5, the V gene TRBV5-1; no clear D gene. CDR1 SGHRS and CDR2 YFSETQ come from the germline V gene. The CDR3 has 15 amino acids. The V and J ends lost 0 bases and 2 bases respectively, with 11 bases between them.

On this clonotype: This may arise from a read error, as a much more abundant clone is one base away. V usage is TRBV5-1 and J usage is TRBJ2-1; 7 nucleotides align to TRBD1. This CDR3 is 15 amino acids long. Per the germline V gene, CDR1 is SGHRS and CDR2 is YFSETQ. The CDR3 reads CASGLGTALGNEQFF. The CDR3 coding sequence is TGCGCCAGCGGCTTGGGGACAGCGTTGGGGAATGAGCAGTTCTTC.

This clonotype showed up just a few times. This sequence joins TRBV29-1 and TRBJ1-1; tentative D call: TRBD1 (5 bases). The CDR3 is made up of 12 amino acids. V lost 2 bases and J 11 bases, leaving 15 bases between the germline ends. Germline V gene data show CDR1 as SQVTM and CDR2 as ANQGSEA. The CDR3 spells CSVEIREGRAFF. Written as DNA, the CDR3 is TGCAGCGTTGAAATCAGGGAGGGTAGGGCTTTCTTT.

With regard to this clonotype: A much larger clone lies a single base off, so this may be a read error. The chain is built from TRBV7-2 and TRBJ2-4; D is unresolved. CDR1 is SGHTA and CDR2 is FQGNSA in the germline V gene. V lost 1 base and J 0 bases, leaving 19 bases between the germline ends. The CDR3 totals 19 residues. CDR3 sequence (DNA): TGTGCCAGCAGCTTAGAGTCTTTGGGTCGGCGCTTAGCCAAAAACATTCAGTACTTC. Translated, it gives CASSLESLGRRLAKNIQYF.

This clonotype was counted many times. The rearrangement uses TRBV3-1 and TRBJ2-7, with a weak D call TRBD1 (5 bases). V lost 4 bases and J lost 4, with 11 bases in between. The CDR3 runs 13 residues. CDR1 is LGHDT, CDR2 YNNKEL, per germline (reference sequence). The CDR3, as DNA: TGTGCCAGCAGCCCGTGGGGCCCATACGAGCAGTACTTC. Its translation: CASSPWGPYEQYF.

This clonotype has more than one count but fewer than ten. The V and J genes are TRBV5-1 and TRBJ1-1; TRBD1 matches 7 bases. Trimming cost V 4 bases and J 2 bases; bases outside gene matches: 5. This CDR3 is 14 amino acids long. Germline assignment: CDR1 SGHRS and CDR2 YFSETQ. CDR3 sequence reads: CASSLQGFNTEAFF. The CDR3 nucleotides are TGCGCCAGCAGCCTACAGGGGTTCAACACTGAAGCTTTCTTT.

This chain uses TRBV30 with TRBJ2-5; no clear D gene. The DNA end favors TRBJ2-7, so the J call may be wrong. Germline values: CDR1 GTSNPN, CDR2 SVGIG (reference sequence). The CDR3 runs to 11 residues. CDR3 region: CAWSRVSEQYF. The CDR3, as DNA: TGTGCCTGGAGTCGGGTATCCGAGCAGTACTTC.

The J gene is TRBJ2-6, the V gene TRBV30; D not certain. The length of the CDR3 is 15 residues. CDR1 and CDR2 from the germline V gene are GTSNPN and SVGIG (reference sequence). V shed 0 bases and J shed 0 bases, with 6 bases lying between them. The CDR3 sequence: CAWSVGLSGANVLTF. The CDR3 region has the DNA TGTGCCTGGAGTGTAGGTCTCTCTGGGGCCAACGTCCTGACTTTC.

This clonotype showed up many times. This rearrangement joins TRBV29-1 to TRBJ2-7, with a weak D call TRBD1 (5 bases). V dropped 7 bases and J dropped 0 bases, with 10 bases sitting between them. CDR1 and CDR2 (germline): SQVTM, ANQGSEA. There are 12 residues in the CDR3. The CDR3 loop is CSGTSSSYEQYF. CDR3 DNA sequence: TGCAGCGGGACATCGAGCTCCTACGAGCAGTACTTC.

This clonotype appeared many times. This chain joins TRBV28 and TRBJ1-5; D is perhaps TRBD1 (5 bases). In germline, CDR1 is MDHEN, CDR2 SYDVKM. The length of the CDR3 is 13 residues. V lost 2 bases, J lost 5 bases, and 7 bases lay in between. The CDR3 DNA sequence: TGTGCCAGCAGTTTACGAGGGGATCAGCCCCAGCATTTT. Protein sequence: CASSLRGDQPQHF.

This clonotype showed up just a few times. The chain combines TRBV6-5 with TRBJ1-1, with D perhaps matching TRBD1 (5 bases). Germline CDR1 reads MNHEY; CDR2 reads SVGAGI. The CDR3 loop spans 15 amino acids. V shed 2 bases and J shed 1 base, with 11 bases lying between them. CDR3 loop: CASSYSAGTNTEAFF. Written as DNA, the CDR3 is TGTGCCAGCAGTTACAGTGCCGGGACGAACACTGAAGCTTTCTTT.

J is TRBJ2-1 and V is TRBV5-6; no definite D call. The V gene lost 4 bases and the J gene lost 9 bases, with 17 bases spanning the gap. The CDR3 consists of 14 residues. Germline V gene data show CDR1 as SGHDT and CDR2 as YYEEEE. CDR3 nucleotide sequence: TGTGCCAGCAGCCTGATAAGTAATCGAGTTGAGCAGTTCTTC. It encodes CASSLISNRVEQFF.